These 13 T cell receptor beta chains were all obtained from the same sample, sequenced in a study of shared clonotypes between healthy human individuals. CD8 cells regarded as naive lacked CD45RO, were positively chosen for CCR7, and omitted terminally differentiated effector memory CD45RA+ cells. Sequencing was performed with immunoSEQ multiplex PCR; in TCRdb, only in-frame clones are kept and a portion is missing. This repertoire shows hundreds of thousands of clones, around 95% found once; its top ten account for approximately 0.1%. Material: naive CD8+ T cells sorted from blood. The source of these receptors is a woman in her twenties or thirties in good health.

The chain combines TRBV5-5 with TRBJ2-7; D is undetermined. This CDR3 has 13 residues. Trimming left V 5 bases short and J 4 bases short, with 13 bases between. Per germline, CDR1 SGHKS and CDR2 YYEKEE (reference sequence). In DNA form, the CDR3 reads TGTGCCAGCAGTTCGGGCAGGAATTACGAGCAGTACTTC. Translated, it gives CASSSGRNYEQYF.

The genes are TRBV10-3 and TRBJ2-3; D not resolved. This CDR3 region has 13 residues. V lost 4 bases, J lost 1 base, and 6 bases lay in between. Germline loops: CDR1 ENHRY, CDR2 SYGVKD. CDR3 DNA: TGTGCCATCAGTGTGCACCGCACAGATACGCAGTATTTT. It yields the protein CAISVHRTDTQYF.

As to this clone: Different DNA sequences within this sample yield the same CDR3. The rearrangement links TRBV7-9 to TRBJ1-1; D remains unclear. This CDR3 contains 12 residues. Trimming removed 4 bases at V and 3 bases at J, with 6 bases between. Germline V CDR1 and CDR2: SEHNR, FQNEAQ (reference sequence). CDR3 sequence: CASSSGYTEAFF. The CDR3 region has the DNA TGTGCCAGCAGCTCCGGTTACACTGAAGCTTTCTTT.

The J gene is TRBJ2-1, the V gene TRBV7-9, with TRBD2 matching over 10 bases. The CDR3 has 12 amino acids. CDR1 SEHNR and CDR2 FQNEAQ come from the germline V gene (reference sequence). V shed 0 bases, J shed 16 bases, and the junction held 3 bases outside the gene matches. In DNA, the CDR3 is TGTGCCAGCAGCTTAGCGGGGACTAGCGAATTCTTC. Protein: CASSLAGTSEFF.

J is TRBJ2-7 and V is TRBV27; 7 bases fit TRBD1. Unmatched junction bases numbered 8, after V lost 5 bases and J lost 4 bases. This CDR3 contains 14 residues. The germline V gene has CDR1 MNHEY and CDR2 SMNVEV (reference sequence). CDR3 sequence reads: CASSERDSLYEQYF. DNA of the CDR3: TGTGCCAGCAGTGAAAGGGACAGTTTATACGAGCAGTACTTC.

The V call is TRBV28, the J call TRBJ2-3; no firm D call. Trimming cost V 2 bases and J 4 bases, with 10 bases left between them. CDR3 length equals 14 residues. CDR1 MDHEN and CDR2 SYDVKM come from the germline V gene. Here the CDR3 DNA reads TGTGCCAGCAGTTTACAACGAACCGCAGATACGCAGTATTTT. This codes for CASSLQRTADTQYF.

The chain uses TRBV14 and TRBJ2-7; no firm D call. Germline loops: CDR1 SGHDN, CDR2 FVKESK. This CDR3 comprises 12 residues. V lost 3 bases, J lost 6 bases, and 9 bases lay in between. CDR3 residues: CASSHSAPEQYF. CDR3 nucleotide sequence: TGTGCCAGCAGCCATTCTGCGCCCGAGCAGTACTTC.

This sequence joins TRBV29-1 and TRBJ1-1, with D perhaps matching TRBD1 (5 bases). The CDR3 totals 12 residues. Trimming removed 6 bases from V and 8 bases from J, with 16 bases in between. From germline, CDR1 is SQVTM and CDR2 ANQGSEA. The CDR3 nucleotides read TGCAGCGTAGAGCGACAGTCGAAAGAAGCTTTCTTT. Translated, it gives CSVERQSKEAFF.

The chain is built from TRBV5-8 and TRBJ1-5, with 7 nucleotides matching TRBD1. The germline CDR1 and CDR2 sequences are SGHTS and YDEGEE. The CDR3 loop spans 17 amino acids. The V and J ends lost 0 bases and 8 bases, in that order; junction bases with no gene match: 14. This CDR3 is CASSLALSGTEIKPQHF. CDR3 in DNA: TGTGCCAGCAGCTTGGCCTTATCAGGGACAGAAATCAAGCCCCAGCATTTT.

This chain uses TRBV20-1 with TRBJ2-5; D ambiguous. The J call may not be correct, given that the DNA end is closer to TRBJ2-7. The CDR3 loop spans 11 amino acids. Germline CDR1 DFQATT, CDR2 SNEGSKA (reference sequence). The chain's CDR3 is CSAMDLYEQYF. CDR3 sequence (DNA): TGCAGTGCAATGGACCTCTACGAGCAGTACTTC.

The rearrangement links TRBV4-1 to TRBJ2-7; maybe TRBD1 (6 bases). CDR3 length: 15 residues. Germline V gives CDR1 MGHRA, CDR2 YSYEKL. Trimming removed 0 bases at V and 3 bases at J, with 12 bases between. In DNA, the CDR3 is TGCGCCAGCAGCCAAGATCGGCGCAGGGGCTACGAGCAGTACTTC. Protein sequence: CASSQDRRRGYEQYF.

The chain couples TRBV27 to TRBJ2-2, with a tentative D call TRBD1 (5 bases). V lost 5 bases and J 3 bases, leaving 16 bases between the germline ends. Germline V CDR1 and CDR2: MNHEY, SMNVEV (reference sequence). The CDR3 covers 16 residues. The CDR3 bases are TGTGCCAGCAGTCTCGCTGCCAGCAGGGACACCGGGGAGCTGTTTTTT. Translating gives CASSLAASRDTGELFF.

The rearrangement uses TRBV28 and TRBJ2-7; TRBD2 agrees at 13 bases. Germline CDR1 is MDHEN and CDR2 is SYDVKM. This CDR3 has 16 residues. V lost 5 bases, J lost 1 base, and 5 bases stayed unmatched. The CDR3: CASSPWTSGSSYEQYF. In nucleotides, the CDR3 is TGTGCCAGCAGTCCCTGGACTAGCGGGAGTTCCTACGAGCAGTACTTC. Complete variable domain (other parts from reference TRBV28 and TRBJ2-7): DVKVTQSSRYLVKRTGEKVFLECVQDMDHENMFWYRQDPGLGLRLIYFSYDVKMKEKGDIPEGYSVSREKKERFSLILESASTNQTSMYLCASSPWTSGSSYEQYFGPGTRLTVT.